This TCR beta chain is drawn from a study of shared clonotypes between healthy human individuals. In the naive CD8 group, cells lacked CD45RO and were positively selected for CCR7, so terminally differentiated effector memory CD45RA+ cells were left out. Replicate PCRs for sorted subsets used roughly 200 ng DNA; this equaled about 30,000 T cell genomes. The method was immunoSEQ multiplex PCR; TCRdb's version includes in-frame clones alone and lacks a portion of them. The sample shows roughly 570,000 clones, nearly 98% of them seen only once. V was pared by 3 bases and J by 0 bases, with 0 bases of the junction left unmatched. CDR1 and CDR2 from the germline V gene are SQVTM and ANQGSEA. This CDR3 contains 13 residues. Details on this clone: Other DNA sequences in the same sample also yield this CDR3.

This sequence was found in a man aged 25 to 45 in good health. This chain joins TRBV29-1 and TRBJ2-7, with 9 bases lining up with TRBD2. The source material was naive CD8+ T cells sorted from blood. CDR3 nucleotide sequence: TGCAGCGTTGATAGCGGGAGCTCCTACGAGCAGTACTTC. Its translation is CSVDSGSSYEQYF.